The 5 T cell receptor beta chains below come from one sample, sequenced in a study of blood T cells in healthy people across ages. A sample-barcoded 5' primer and a J-beta primer mix were used in a second PCR of about 6 to 11 cycles. TCRdb reprocessed the 5' RACE reads via MiXCR and lists one record per CDR3 protein. The repertoire holds about 670,000 distinct CDR3 sequences, with around 50% as singletons. Sequencing used blood. The receptors stem from a woman at least 80 years old in good health.

The chain couples TRBV27 to TRBJ2-7; D might be TRBD2 (6 bases). The V end lost 6 bases, the J end lost 7 bases, and 10 bases lay between the germline ends. The CDR3 runs to 11 residues. Germline loops: CDR1 MNHEY, CDR2 SMNVEV (reference sequence). The DNA for the CDR3 is TGTGCCAGCAGATCGGCGGGGGAGCAGTACTTC. This translates into CASRSAGEQYF.

A remark on this clonotype: With a much larger clone just one base away, this may be a read error. This sequence joins TRBV3-1 and TRBJ2-5, with D maybe TRBD2 (5 bases). Germline V lookup: CDR1 LGHDT, CDR2 YNNKEL (reference sequence). The CDR3 length is 13 residues. Trimming left V 0 bases short and J 11 bases short, with 13 bases between. This CDR3 reads CASSQDHSGPQYF. Here the CDR3 DNA reads TGTGCCAGCAGCCAAGATCACAGCGGACCGCAGTACTTC.

In DNA form, the CDR3 reads TGTGCCAGCCGCCTATCGGGTTATGGCTACACCTTC. Translating it yields CASRLSGYGYTF. The chain is built from TRBV28 and TRBJ1-2; D not resolved. Germline CDR1 MDHEN, CDR2 SYDVKM. CDR3 size: 12 residues. Trimming removed 8 bases from V and 5 bases from J, with 12 bases in between.

This clonotype was seen repeatedly, ten times or more. The DNA of the CDR3 is TGTGCCAGCAGCTTACGGAGTACTAGCACAGATACGCAGTATTTT. This gives the protein CASSLRSTSTDTQYF. The gene calls are TRBV7-2 and TRBJ2-3; no definite D call. Germline lookup yields CDR1 SGHTA and CDR2 FQGNSA. The CDR3 has 15 amino acids. V lost 2 bases and J lost 0, with 9 bases in between.

This clonotype showed up just a few times. The chain uses TRBV20-1 and TRBJ1-1; TRBD1 matches 8 bases. After removal of 5 bases from V and 0 bases from J, the junction contained 5 bases not matched to a gene. The length of the CDR3 is 14 residues. Per the germline V gene, CDR1 is DFQATT and CDR2 is SNEGSKA (reference sequence). The CDR3 is CSADRGNMNTEAFF. CDR3 coding DNA: TGCAGTGCTGACAGGGGAAACATGAACACTGAAGCTTTCTTT.